A single sample is the source of the 17 T cell receptor beta chains below, sequenced in a study of cytomegalovirus exposure and HLA in healthy donors. The PCR employed 60 Vbeta primers together with 13 Jbeta primers. Produced via immunoSEQ multiplex PCR; TCRdb's table is partial and in-frame only. The sample contains approximately 100,000 clones, about two thirds of which appear only once. The sample consisted of PBMCs. The receptors were gathered from a boy between 10 and 17 years old in good health and CMV-seronegative.

V usage is TRBV10-3 and J usage is TRBJ2-2, with a possible D match to TRBD2 (5 bases). V lost 9 bases, J lost 4 bases, and 6 bases lay in between. The CDR3 is 11 amino acids. Germline V gives CDR1 ENHRY, CDR2 SYGVKD. The CDR3 here is CAMGSTGELFF. In DNA form, the CDR3 reads TGTGCCATGGGGAGCACCGGGGAGCTGTTTTTT.

This clone was recorded only once. The J gene is TRBJ2-1, the V gene TRBV4-1; TRBD1 agrees at 8 bases. With V trimmed by 6 bases and J by 5 bases, 3 bases remained unmatched. Germline V gene data show CDR1 as MGHRA and CDR2 as YSYEKL. There are 13 residues in the CDR3. The DNA for the CDR3 is TGCGCCAGCAGATCGACAGGGGACAATGAGCAGTTCTTC. Its translation is CASRSTGDNEQFF.

This sequence joins TRBV7-9 and TRBJ1-4; D remains ambiguous. CDR3 size: 13 residues. Trimming shortened V by 3 bases and J by 4 bases, and 6 bases separated the two germline ends. The germline V gene has CDR1 SEHNR and CDR2 FQNEAQ (reference sequence). The DNA of the CDR3 is TGTGCCAGCAGCTTTCACATTAATGAAAAACTGTTTTTT. Amino acid sequence: CASSFHINEKLFF.

This clone was recorded only once. The chain uses TRBV4-1 and TRBJ1-4; a weak D match, TRBD1 (5 bases). The V end lost 1 base, the J end lost 2 bases, and 14 bases lay between the germline ends. The CDR3 extends over 17 amino acids. Germline values: CDR1 MGHRA, CDR2 YSYEKL. The CDR3 DNA reads as TGCGCCAGCAGCCAAGGCCTCTTAAAGGGGACTAATGAAAAACTGTTTTTT. Residues: CASSQGLLKGTNEKLFF.

This clone was recorded a few times. The chain is built from TRBV28 and TRBJ1-4; TRBD1 matches 9 bases. This CDR3 spans 16 amino acids. V shed 4 bases and J 2 bases; nucleotides not matched to a gene: 5. CDR1 is MDHEN and CDR2 is SYDVKM in the germline V gene. The CDR3 region is CASSSGTGYTNEKLFF. CDR3 coding DNA: TGTGCCAGCAGTTCAGGGACAGGGTATACTAATGAAAAACTGTTTTTT. Looking up the rest from reference TRBV28 and TRBJ1-4 gives the full variable domain: DVKVTQSSRYLVKRTGEKVFLECVQDMDHENMFWYRQDPGLGLRLIYFSYDVKMKEKGDIPEGYSVSREKKERFSLILESASTNQTSMYLCASSSGTGYTNEKLFFGSGTQLSVL.

The chain employs TRBV9 and TRBJ1-1, with 10 nucleotides matching TRBD1. Germline CDR1 SGDLS, CDR2 YYNGEE. V lost 3 bases and J lost 3; bases outside the gene matches: 5. CDR3 length: 15 residues. CDR3 residues: CASSARQGADTEAFF. DNA for the CDR3: TGTGCCAGCAGCGCTAGACAGGGGGCGGACACTGAAGCTTTCTTT.

As concerns this clone: At one of its ends the junction is not consistent with the germline gene, which may arise from a read error. The chain combines TRBV7-7 with TRBJ2-2; D uncertain. Germline assignment: CDR1 SSHAT and CDR2 FNYEAQ (reference sequence). The CDR3 consists of 13 residues. The CDR3 protein is CASSAGNTGELFF. CDR3 bases: TGTGCTAGCAGCGCAGGGAACACCGGGGAGCTGTTTTTT. The full variable domain, with the rest looked up from reference TRBV7-7 and TRBJ2-2, is GAGVSQSPRYKVTKRGQDVTLRCDPISSHATLYWYQQALGQGPEFLTYFNYEAQPDKSGLPSDRFSAERPEGSISTLTIQRTEQRDSAMYRCASSAGNTGELFFGEGSRLTVL.

The V and J genes are TRBV30 and TRBJ2-3; 13 bases agree with TRBD2. The CDR3 is 20 residues long. The trim removed 3 bases at V and 2 bases at J, leaving 17 bases unmatched. The germline gives CDR1 GTSNPN, CDR2 SVGIG (reference sequence). CDR3 loop: CAWRPILLAGGHDYTDTQYF. For the CDR3, the DNA is TGTGCCTGGAGACCAATACTACTAGCGGGGGGGCACGACTACACAGATACGCAGTATTTT.

This sequence joins TRBV18 and TRBJ1-2; D gene ambiguous. The CDR3 length is 15 residues. CDR1 is KGHSH and CDR2 is LQKENI in the germline V gene. Deletions cut 3 bases from V and 3 bases from J, with 14 bases between. CDR3 sequence: CASSPGRQEHYGYTF. The CDR3 nucleotides are TGTGCCAGCTCACCGGGCCGGCAGGAACACTATGGCTACACCTTC.

This clone has only a few counts. The J gene is TRBJ2-1, the V gene TRBV6-1; D gene ambiguous. The CDR3 has 13 residues. Germline V gene lookup returns CDR1 MNHNS and CDR2 SASEGT. The germline V and J ends were trimmed by 0 bases and 7 bases, with 7 bases remaining between them. CDR3 bases: TGTGCCAGCAGTGAAGCTAGTTTTAATGAGCAGTTCTTC. Translation gives CASSEASFNEQFF.

The chain links TRBV5-1 to TRBJ1-1; D call uncertain. This CDR3 is 15 amino acids long. Trimming took 0 bases from V and 2 from J, leaving 11 bases between them. Germline CDR1 is SGHRS and CDR2 is YFSETQ. The CDR3 protein is CASSLGLYRNTEAFF. The CDR3 nucleotides read TGCGCCAGCAGCTTGGGGTTATATAGAAACACTGAAGCTTTCTTT. Together with reference TRBV5-1 and TRBJ1-1, the CDR3 gives the full variable domain: KAGVTQTPRYLIKTRGQQVTLSCSPISGHRSVSWYQQTPGQGLQFLFEYFSETQRNKGNFPGRFSGRQFSNSRSEMNVSTLELGDSALYLCASSLGLYRNTEAFFGQGTRLTVV.

V is TRBV7-8 and J is TRBJ1-1, with TRBD1 matching 7 bases. The CDR3 is 16 residues long. Germline loops: CDR1 SGHVS, CDR2 FQNEAQ. V was clipped by 6 bases and J by 1 base; unmatched bases: 11. The CDR3 loop is CASRPVRGQTNTEAFF. As DNA, the CDR3 is TGTGCCAGCAGACCCGTTCGGGGACAGACGAACACTGAAGCTTTCTTT.

V and J are TRBV2 and TRBJ2-7; D gene unclear. Trimming removed 11 bases at V and 0 bases at J, with 11 bases between. The CDR3 contains 12 residues. Germline loops: CDR1 SNHLY, CDR2 FYNNEI. DNA for the CDR3: TGTGCCTCCAGTTGGAGCTCCTACGAGCAGTACTTC. This sequence encodes CASSWSSYEQYF.

The chain uses TRBV2 and TRBJ1-1, with 7 bases matching TRBD1. Germline CDR1 SNHLY, CDR2 FYNNEI. The CDR3 has 14 residues. V lost 4 bases to trimming and J lost 5 bases; unmatched junction nucleotides: 7. CDR3 sequence reads: CASSGTGRGTEAFF. The CDR3 DNA is TGTGCCAGCAGTGGGACAGGAAGGGGGACTGAAGCTTTCTTT.

V usage is TRBV10-3 and J usage is TRBJ1-1, with 9 positions matching TRBD1. With V trimmed by 7 bases and J by 3 bases, 6 bases remained unmatched. This CDR3 is 14 amino acids long. The V gene's germline CDR1 is ENHRY and CDR2 SYGVKD. This CDR3 reads CAINRQGVDTEAFF. As DNA, the CDR3 is TGTGCCATCAACCGACAGGGGGTTGACACTGAAGCTTTCTTT.

This clone showed up just a few times. This chain connects TRBV18 to TRBJ2-7, with a possible D match to TRBD2 (5 bases). This CDR3 is 12 amino acids long. The germline CDR1 and CDR2 sequences are KGHSH and LQKENI. Trimming shortened V by 2 bases and J by 9 bases, and 11 bases separated the two germline ends. CDR3 protein: CASSPRESGQYF. The CDR3 DNA follows: TGTGCCAGCTCACCAAGGGAGAGCGGGCAGTACTTC.

V and J are TRBV9 and TRBJ2-7, with 7 nucleotides matching TRBD2. This CDR3 has 14 amino acids. Germline lookup yields CDR1 SGDLS and CDR2 YYNGEE. V gave up 5 bases and J gave up 1 base; unmatched junction bases: 6. The CDR3 DNA reads TGTGCCAGCAGTCCGGGAGGTCCGTCCTACGAGCAGTACTTC. This translates into CASSPGGPSYEQYF.